Shown below are 8 T cell receptor beta chains from a single sample sequenced in a study of shared clonotypes between healthy human individuals (TCRdb year 2020). CD8 naive samples were obtained by positive selection for CCR7 among CD45RO-negative cells, yielding a CD45RA+CCR7+ population from which TemRA cells were excluded. Library prep was done by the immunoSEQ multiplex PCR assay. TCRdb took over this immuneACCESS table, retaining in-frame rearrangements with V and J assigned. Such tables are incomplete; in checked studies, under half of the missing clones stem from an unresolved V gene, and the remainder is unexplained. For this sample there are about 870,000 clones; more than 85% appear just once. Together, the top ten hold 20% to 30% of the sample. Input material: naive CD8+ T cells sorted from blood. In light of the paper, this sample's cell subset or site label describes: CD45RA+CCR7+. The receptors were gathered from a man in his thirties or forties in good health.

With regard to this clone: Different DNA sequences within this sample yield the same CDR3. The chain joins TRBV27 to TRBJ2-3, with 11 positions matching TRBD2. The J segment lost 1 base and the V segment lost 1 base, leaving 4 bases of the junction unmatched. The CDR3 is 17 amino acids. Germline loops: CDR1 MNHEY, CDR2 SMNVEV (reference sequence). Here the CDR3 DNA reads TGTGCCAGCAGTTTATTAGCGGGAGGGCCGGGCACAGATACGCAGTATTTT. Its translation is CASSLLAGGPGTDTQYF.

This chain joins TRBV7-9 and TRBJ2-7; D remains unclear. The V gene lost 5 bases and the J gene lost 3 bases, with 11 bases spanning the gap. There are 13 residues in the CDR3. CDR1 is SEHNR, CDR2 FQNEAQ, per germline (reference sequence). CDR3 nucleotide sequence: TGTGCCAGCAGCCCAGTACTGGTCTACGAGCAGTACTTC. This sequence encodes CASSPVLVYEQYF.

The rearrangement links TRBV7-8 to TRBJ2-3; 13 positions match TRBD2. This CDR3 contains 16 residues. The V gene end was trimmed by 5 bases and the J gene end by 2 bases; junction bases not matched to a gene: 4. Germline V gene data show CDR1 as SGHVS and CDR2 as FQNEAQ. This CDR3 reads CASSAGLAGPTDTQYF. CDR3 sequence (DNA): TGTGCCAGCAGCGCGGGACTAGCGGGACCCACAGATACGCAGTATTTT.

This sequence joins TRBV7-9 and TRBJ1-1, with no clear D. V was clipped by 5 bases and J by 1 base, with 14 bases between them. The CDR3 spans 15 residues. From germline, CDR1 is SEHNR and CDR2 FQNEAQ (reference sequence). The CDR3 nucleotides read TGTGCCAGCAGCGACCGGGCCGCGGGGAACACTGAAGCTTTCTTT. Protein sequence: CASSDRAAGNTEAFF.

CDR3 sequence: CASSQDGRQETQYF. The CDR3 DNA reads TGCGCCAGCAGCCAAGATGGCAGACAAGAGACCCAGTACTTC. The chain carries TRBV4-1 and TRBJ2-5; unclear D gene. Between the trimmed V and J ends, which lost 0 bases and 2 bases, there was a span of 7 bases. The germline CDR1 and CDR2 sequences are MGHRA and YSYEKL. The length of the CDR3 is 14 residues.

V usage is TRBV7-9 and J usage is TRBJ2-7, with TRBD1 matching 8 bases. The junction had 8 bases not matched to a gene; V was cut back by 6 bases and J by 4 bases. The length of the CDR3 is 14 residues. Germline V gene lookup returns CDR1 SEHNR and CDR2 FQNEAQ (reference sequence). The CDR3 coding sequence is TGTGCCAGCAGAGCTCAGGACAGGGCATACGAGCAGTACTTC. Residues: CASRAQDRAYEQYF. Together with reference TRBV7-9 and TRBJ2-7, the CDR3 gives the full variable domain: DTGVSQNPRHKITKRGQNVTFRCDPISEHNRLYWYRQTLGQGPEFLTYFQNEAQLEKSRLLSDRFSAERPKGSFSTLEIQRTEQGDSAMYLCASRAQDRAYEQYFGPGTRLTVT.

The rearrangement uses TRBV5-6 and TRBJ2-1; 8 bases are a match to TRBD2. The CDR3 contains 14 residues. Trimming removed 7 bases from V and 8 bases from J; junction bases left unmatched: 11. CDR1 and CDR2 from the germline V gene are SGHDT and YYEEEE. This CDR3 reads CASAPGLGFYEQFF. In DNA, the CDR3 is TGTGCCAGCGCCCCGGGACTAGGTTTTTATGAGCAGTTCTTC.

The table lists this clone with a count of one. This rearrangement joins TRBV4-2 to TRBJ1-1; D uncertain. Looked up from germline, CDR1 is LGHNA and CDR2 is YNFKEQ. The V end was cut by 4 bases, the J end by 7 bases, with 13 bases between. CDR3 length: 13 residues. CDR3 residues: CASSPPGDYEAFF. CDR3 bases: TGTGCCAGCAGCCCTCCCGGGGATTATGAAGCTTTCTTT.